A selection of T cell receptor beta chains follows, all from one sample in a study of blood T cell repertoires in COVID-19. Clones were sequenced by immunoSEQ multiplex PCR, and TCRdb holds only the in-frame ones, with some missing. In the table there are 150,000 to 180,000 clones, around 85% of which are singletons. The sequencing sample was made of peripheral blood. These receptor sequences come from a man aged 55 to 70 with COVID-19, enrolled during active disease. Both conserved end residues are part of each CDR3. D genes are given only for firm matches. Size is stated for part of the rows, as once, few or many counts, or as a class when the clone is expanded.

>TRBJ2-7|-|TRBV6-2/TRBV6-3|-
TGTGCCAGCAGTTCCAGGGGACCCGAGCAGTACTTC
CASSSRGPEQYF
>TRBJ2-7|once|TRBV11-1|TRBD1
TGTGCCAGCAGCCGTGACAGGGAAGAGCAGTACTTC
CASSRDREEQYF
>TRBJ1-2|-|TRBV7-9|TRBD1
TGTGCCAGCAGCGGGGACAGGGGAGAGGACTATGGCTACACCTTC
CASSGDRGEDYGYTF
>TRBJ2-1|-|TRBV14|-
TGTGCCAGCAGCCAAGACTGGGGGGAGTCTGAGCAGTTCTTC
CASSQDWGESEQFF
>TRBJ2-1|-|TRBV12-5|TRBD2
TGTGCTAGTGAAGTCGGCGGGGGGTTCAATGAGCAGTTCTTC
CASEVGGGFNEQFF
>TRBJ2-7|-|TRBV7-9|-
TGTGCCAGCAGCTTAGGGGGGGTCTCCGAGCAGTACTTC
CASSLGGVSEQYF
>TRBJ2-7|-|TRBV18|-
TGTGCCAGCTCACCAGGGCGACCTGGTGGATCCTACGAGCAGTACTTC
CASSPGRPGGSYEQYF
>TRBJ2-3|-|TRBV19|TRBD1
TGTGCCAGCGGGACAGGGTATATGGATACGCAGTATTTT
CASGTGYMDTQYF
>TRBJ1-1|-|TRBV12-3/TRBV12-4|-
TGTGCCAGCAGTGACTCTTTGACTGGTGAAGCTTTCTTT
CASSDSLTGEAFF
>TRBJ1-4|-|TRBV5-8|-
TGTGCCAGCAGCTCAGGGTTAGGGGCTACAATCAATGAAAAACTGTTTTTT
CASSSGLGATINEKLFF
>TRBJ1-2|-|TRBV20-1|-
TGCAGTGAGGGAGACGGCTACACCTTC
CSEGDGYTF
>TRBJ2-7|-|TRBV2|-
TGTGCCAGCAGGCGGGACTTTGCCTACGAGCAGTACTTC
CASRRDFAYEQYF
>TRBJ2-1|-|TRBV14|TRBD1
TGTGCCAGCAGCCAAGGGCCGGGACAGGGTAGCAATGAGCAGTTCTTC
CASSQGPGQGSNEQFF
>TRBJ1-1|once|TRBV7-6|-
TGTGCCAGCAGCACTGACACAGGGAGGGAGACTGAAGCTTTCTTT
CASSTDTGRETEAFF
>TRBJ1-2|once|TRBV14|-
TGTGCCAGCAGCCAAGCACCTCAGGCGAACTATGGCTACACCTTC
CASSQAPQANYGYTF
>TRBJ2-7|-|TRBV10-3|-
TGTGCCATCAGTAAACAGGGAAACGAGCAGTACTTC
CAISKQGNEQYF
>TRBJ1-1|-|TRBV7-2|-
TGTGCCAGCAGCTTACTAAGGGGGAACGAAGCTTTCTTT
CASSLLRGNEAFF
>TRBJ1-3|-|TRBV28|-
TGTGCCAGCAGAACTACAGGGACTGGAAACACCATATATTTT
CASRTTGTGNTIYF
>TRBJ1-6|-|TRBV3-1/TRBV3-2|-
TGTGCCAGCAGCCAAGGCCCCCAGTCGCCCTACTTT
CASSQGPQSPYF
>TRBJ1-1|-|TRBV7-8|-
TGTGCCAGCAGCTTAGTCACAGGGATGAACACTGAAGCTTTCTTT
CASSLVTGMNTEAFF
>TRBJ2-3|-|TRBV7-3|TRBD2
TGTGCCAGCAGCGCAAAGGGGACTAGCGGGAGCACAGATACGCAGTATTTT
CASSAKGTSGSTDTQYF
>TRBJ1-1|once|TRBV28|-
TGTGCCAGCAGTTATCGGACTGAAGCTTTCTTT
CASSYRTEAFF
>TRBJ1-3|-|TRBV3-1/TRBV3-2|-
TGTGCCAGCAGCCAAGATGGAATTATAAGGGGGGGGCTTGGAGGAAACACCATATATTTT
CASSQDGIIRGGLGGNTIYF
>TRBJ2-2|-|TRBV9|-
TGTGCCAGCAGCGTTGGCGGAGCGAACACCGGGGAGCTGTTTTTT
CASSVGGANTGELFF
>TRBJ2-5|-|TRBV6-5|TRBD2
TGTGCCAGCAGACCTCGACTAGCGGGGCACGAGACCCAGTACTTC
CASRPRLAGHETQYF
>TRBJ2-7|-|TRBV7-2|-
TGTGCCAGCAGCTTACTAGCTTACGAGCAGTACTTC
CASSLLAYEQYF
>TRBJ1-1|-|TRBV5-4|-
TGTGCCAGCAAATTAGGGGCAGGCGGGATGAACACTGAAGCTTTCTTT
CASKLGAGGMNTEAFF
>TRBJ2-2|-|TRBV20-1|TRBD2
TGCAGTGCTAGTACTTCGGCTAGCGGGAGGGCCCGGGACGGGGAGCTGTTTTTT
CSASTSASGRARDGELFF
>TRBJ1-1|-|TRBV4-1|-
TGCGCCAGCAGCCAAGTCAGGTCAAGGACTGAAGCTTTCTTT
CASSQVRSRTEAFF
>TRBJ2-5|once|TRBV5-6|-
TGTGCCAGCAGCTTGGGTTTGGGAGGACCGCTCAAGGAGACCCAGTACTTC
CASSLGLGGPLKETQYF
>TRBJ2-7|-|TRBV24-1|-
TGTGCCACCAGTGATTCTGACGAGCAGTACTTC
CATSDSDEQYF
>TRBJ1-2|few|TRBV30|-
TGTGCCTGGAGGAACAGGAAGGTCGGAGGCTACACCTTC
CAWRNRKVGGYTF
>TRBJ1-4|-|TRBV2|TRBD1
TGTGCCAGCACTGACCCCTACGTCCGGGACAGGGTCGAAAAACTGTTTTTT
CASTDPYVRDRVEKLFF
>TRBJ2-7|few|TRBV3-1/TRBV3-2|-
TGTGCCAGCAGCCCTGGACATTTCTCCTACGAGCAGTACTTC
CASSPGHFSYEQYF
>TRBJ1-5|-|TRBV19|-
TGTGCCGGAGGATCGGGCTTAGGTCAGCCCCAGCATTTT
CAGGSGLGQPQHF
>TRBJ1-1|-|TRBV10-3|-
TGTGCCATCAGTGAGCCAGGGGACGGCACTGAAGCTTTCTTT
CAISEPGDGTEAFF
>TRBJ1-2|-|TRBV29-1|TRBD1
TGCAGCGTAGCCTTTGGGACAGCCCGTTCTAACTATGGCTACACCTTC
CSVAFGTARSNYGYTF
>TRBJ1-2|-|TRBV28|-
TGTGCCAGCAGTTTGACAGAATATAACTATGGCTACACCTTC
CASSLTEYNYGYTF
>TRBJ2-2|-|TRBV28|-
TGTGCCAGCAGTTGGTTAGGGGGATCCGGGGAGCTGTTTTTT
CASSWLGGSGELFF
>TRBJ1-3|-|TRBV7-2|TRBD1
TGTGCCAGCAGCCCGGGGACAGGGCAGACCATATATTTT
CASSPGTGQTIYF
>TRBJ2-7|-|TRBV10-1|-
TGCGCCAGCAATTCCACCTACGAGCAGTACTTC
CASNSTYEQYF
>TRBJ2-5|-|TRBV30|TRBD2
TGTGCCTGGAGTGTGGCGGGAGATAACCGGGAGACCCAGTACTTC
CAWSVAGDNRETQYF
>TRBJ2-5|-|TRBV27|TRBD1
TGTGCCAGCAGTTTATTGGGGACAGGAGAGACCCAGTACTTC
CASSLLGTGETQYF
>TRBJ2-7|-|TRBV4-3|-
TGCGCCAGCAGCCAAGATAGGCAGGCGTCCTACGAGCAGTACTTC
CASSQDRQASYEQYF
>TRBJ1-2|-|TRBV19|TRBD1
TGTGCCATCCACCCCGGACAGGGGAAGTATGGCTACACCTTC
CAIHPGQGKYGYTF
>TRBJ2-7|once|TRBV11-3|TRBD1
TGTGCCACCAGGGACAGCCTAAGCTCCTACGAGCAGTACTTC
CATRDSLSSYEQYF
>TRBJ1-6|-|TRBV7-2|-
TGTGCCAGCAGCTTAGTGGGTATGGTGGGGAGCTCCTATAATTCACCCCTCCACTTT
CASSLVGMVGSSYNSPLHF
>TRBJ2-1|-|TRBV9|-
TGTGCCAGCAGCGTAGGCGGCTCCCACTCCTCCTACAATGAGCAGTTCTTC
CASSVGGSHSSYNEQFF
>TRBJ2-5|-|TRBV7-9|TRBD2
TGTGCCAGCACCCAGGGACTAGCGGGAGTGGAGACCCAGTACTTC
CASTQGLAGVETQYF
>TRBJ1-2|-|TRBV5-1|-
TGCGCCAGCAGCTTGGATAGCTATGGCTACACCTTC
CASSLDSYGYTF
>TRBJ2-7|-|TRBV4-2|-
TGTGCCAGCAGCCAAGAGGGGCTAGCGCGCTACGAGCAGTACTTC
CASSQEGLARYEQYF
>TRBJ1-5|few|TRBV28|TRBD1
TGTGCCAGCAGTTTTTGGGACAGGGGGCGGTGGGGACAGCCCCAGCATTTT
CASSFWDRGRWGQPQHF
>TRBJ1-2|-|TRBV19|-
TGTGCCAGTAGTAAACAGGGAGCGGTTGGCTACACCTTC
CASSKQGAVGYTF
>TRBJ1-1|-|TRBV11-3|TRBD1
TGTGCCAGCAGCTTAGGACAGGGTTGGCCTGAAGCTTTCTTT
CASSLGQGWPEAFF
>TRBJ2-3|-|TRBV25-1|-
TGTGCCAGCAGTGATTGGGGAGTGGATACGCAGTATTTT
CASSDWGVDTQYF
>TRBJ1-6|-|TRBV9|-
TGTGCCAGCAGCGTAGAGCCGGAGAGGAATTCACCCCTCCACTTT
CASSVEPERNSPLHF
>TRBJ1-2|-|TRBV28|-
TGTGCCAGCAGAATCCAAACTATTGGCTACACCTTC
CASRIQTIGYTF
>TRBJ1-1|-|TRBV18|TRBD1
TGTGCCAGCTCAGAAGACAGGGTGGGCACTGAAGCTTTCTTT
CASSEDRVGTEAFF
>TRBJ2-7|-|TRBV3-1/TRBV3-2|TRBD1
TGTGCCAGCAGCCAAGTACCGGGACAGGGGGTCGAGCAGTACTTC
CASSQVPGQGVEQYF
>TRBJ1-1|-|TRBV5-1|TRBD1
TGCGCCAGCAGCATCGGACAGGGGCCTGAAGCTTTCTTT
CASSIGQGPEAFF